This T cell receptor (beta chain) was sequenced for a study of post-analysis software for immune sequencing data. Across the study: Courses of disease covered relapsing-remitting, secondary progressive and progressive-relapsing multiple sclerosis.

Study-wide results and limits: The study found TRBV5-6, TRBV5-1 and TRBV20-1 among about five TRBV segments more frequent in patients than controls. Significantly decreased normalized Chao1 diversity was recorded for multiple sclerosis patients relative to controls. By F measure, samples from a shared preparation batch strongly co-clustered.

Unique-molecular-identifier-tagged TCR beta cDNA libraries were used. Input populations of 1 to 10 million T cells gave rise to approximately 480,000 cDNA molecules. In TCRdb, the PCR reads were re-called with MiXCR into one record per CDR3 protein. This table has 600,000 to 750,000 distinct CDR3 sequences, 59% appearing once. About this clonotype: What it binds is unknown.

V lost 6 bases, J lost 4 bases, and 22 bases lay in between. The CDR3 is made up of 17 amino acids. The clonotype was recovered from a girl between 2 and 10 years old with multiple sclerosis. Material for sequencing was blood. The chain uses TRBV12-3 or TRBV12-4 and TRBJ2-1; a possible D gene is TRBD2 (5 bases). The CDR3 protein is CASSLRAGVKKYNEQFF. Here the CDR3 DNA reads TGTGCCAGCAGCCTGAGGGCAGGAGTAAAAAAGTACAATGAGCAGTTCTTC.